The clone carrying this T cell receptor beta chain was counted a single time. Antigen: not known. The data derive from a study of pediatric ulcerative colitis. Study summary: Ulcerative colitis patients had pancolitis or left-sided colitis, with confirming histology. Findings and caveats of the study: Blood-rectal clonal overlap within each person was significantly higher in ulcerative colitis patients than controls. This repertoire reflects total lymphocytes rather than subpopulations like regulatory T cells. A couple of patients' blood samples yielded substantially fewer templates.

TCRdb's table, derived via immunoSEQ multiplex PCR, lists solely in-frame clones and lacks some. The sample records about 32,000 clones, roughly 78% being singletons. Germline V gene sequence: CDR1 SQVTM, CDR2 ANQGSEA. The V and J ends lost 7 bases and 0 bases respectively, with 13 bases between them. The CDR3 runs to 13 residues. The TCR sequence derives from a boy between 10 and 17 years old with severe ulcerative colitis. Specimen: blood. The chain couples TRBV29-1 to TRBJ2-7; tentatively, D is TRBD2 (6 bases). CDR3 amino acids: CSAAGGRSYEQYF. CDR3 bases: TGCAGCGCCGCCGGGGGACGCTCCTACGAGCAGTACTTC.